The clone carrying this TCR beta chain was counted ten times or more. The target antigen is unknown. CDR1 and CDR2 (germline): DFQATT, SNEGSKA (reference sequence). The V end was cut by 4 bases, the J end by 1 base, with 11 bases between. This CDR3 is 14 amino acids long. The data were obtained in a study of blood T cells in healthy people across ages. Study-wide points: The donors' CMV status was not determined, possibly confounding changes in expanded clonotypes.

Alongside a J-beta primer mix, a sample-barcoded 5' primer served in a second PCR lasting about 7 to 11 cycles. TCRdb processed the 5' RACE reads anew with MiXCR; each CDR3 protein has one entry. The table records about 590,000 distinct CDR3 sequences, approximately 30% of them present only once. The TCR comes from a woman aged 80 or older in good health. This chain uses TRBV20-1 with TRBJ1-5; no clear D. The sequencing input was blood. The CDR3 DNA reads as TGCAGTGCTATGATAGGTGCGAGCAATCAGCCCCAGCATTTT. Encoded protein: CSAMIGASNQPQHF.